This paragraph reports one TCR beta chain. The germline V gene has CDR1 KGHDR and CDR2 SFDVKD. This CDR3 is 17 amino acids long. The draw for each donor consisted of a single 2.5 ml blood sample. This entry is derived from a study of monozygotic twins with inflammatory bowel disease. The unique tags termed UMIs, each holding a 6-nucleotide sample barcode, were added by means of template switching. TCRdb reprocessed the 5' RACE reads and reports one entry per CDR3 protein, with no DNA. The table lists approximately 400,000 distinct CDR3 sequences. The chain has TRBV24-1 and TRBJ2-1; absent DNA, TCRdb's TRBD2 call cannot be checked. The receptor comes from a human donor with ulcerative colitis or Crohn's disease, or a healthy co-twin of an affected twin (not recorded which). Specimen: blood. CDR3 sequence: CATGGTSGTQSYNEQFF.